This T cell receptor (beta chain) is drawn from a study of beta chain features in type 1 diabetes. Looking at the study overall: When patients were set against healthy donors, age, gender and cell yields were similar.

TCRB transcripts that were expressed got sequenced, as all of the isolated RNA had been reverse transcribed. This table comes from immunoSEQ multiplex PCR, and its TCRdb copy is limited to in-frame clones, with some not included. The sample carries some 220,000 clones, roughly a tenth recorded once. This clone occurred a few times. Trimming cost V 1 base and J 13 bases; bases outside gene matches: 6. Germline lookup yields CDR1 SGHVS and CDR2 FQNEAQ. This CDR3 spans 13 amino acids. The chain employs TRBV7-8 and TRBJ2-1, with TRBD2 identical over 8 bases. This clonotype originated in a man aged 18-30 years in good health. The sequencing sample was made of central memory CD4+ T cells from blood. CDR3 in amino acids: CASSLVVSGSQFF. The CDR3 DNA reads as TGTGCCAGCAGCTTAGTGGTGAGCGGGAGTCAGTTCTTC.